The clone carrying this TCR beta chain was seen a handful of times. The record originates from a study of blood T cell repertoires in COVID-19. The CDR3 has 14 amino acids. The study drew participants aged about 18 to 95 years from roughly 25 US areas. Clinical histories supplied by participants themselves formed the basis of cohort assignment. Data came from immunoSEQ multiplex PCR; TCRdb stores just in-frame clones and leaves some out. The table lists around 300,000 clones, roughly 89% of them singletons. The rearrangement links TRBV1 to TRBJ2-7; TRBD1, the D gene given by the table, was not confirmed from the DNA. TRBV1 is a recognized pseudogene. The sequence was obtained from a woman aged 55 to 70 who had recovered from COVID-19. The sample was PBMCs or T cells enriched from blood (not recorded which). The CDR3 coding sequence is TGCACCAGCAGCCTGGGACAGACAAGTCAGGAGCAGTACTTC. Protein sequence: CTSSLGQTSQEQYF.